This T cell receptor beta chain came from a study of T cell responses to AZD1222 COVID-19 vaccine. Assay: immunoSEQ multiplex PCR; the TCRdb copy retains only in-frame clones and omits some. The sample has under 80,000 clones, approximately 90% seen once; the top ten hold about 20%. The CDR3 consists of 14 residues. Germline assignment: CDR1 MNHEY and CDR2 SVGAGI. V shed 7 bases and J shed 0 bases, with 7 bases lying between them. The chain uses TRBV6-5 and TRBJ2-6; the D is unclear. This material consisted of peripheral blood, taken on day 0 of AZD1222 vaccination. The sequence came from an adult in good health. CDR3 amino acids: CASKQPSGANVLTF. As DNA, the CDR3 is TGTGCCAGCAAGCAGCCCTCTGGGGCCAACGTCCTGACTTTC.